This TCR beta chain stems from a study of blood T cell repertoires in COVID-19. The repertoire was sequenced with immunoSEQ multiplex PCR; TCRdb's copy has only in-frame clones and lacks some. The table has some 300,000 clones, approximately 84% seen once. CDR3 length: 14 amino acids. Participants' own reports of clinical history determined their cohort assignment. Each recovered donor of Cohort 3 presented with two negative PCRs, clearance, or symptom resolution. Input material: PBMCs or T cells enriched from blood (not recorded which). The sequence was obtained from a young man who had recovered from COVID-19. The chain links TRBV21-1 to TRBJ1-5. TRBV21-1 is deemed a pseudogene. The chain's CDR3 is CADLWGVSNQPQHF. In DNA form, the CDR3 reads TGTGCCGACCTGTGGGGGGTTAGCAATCAGCCCCAGCATTTT.